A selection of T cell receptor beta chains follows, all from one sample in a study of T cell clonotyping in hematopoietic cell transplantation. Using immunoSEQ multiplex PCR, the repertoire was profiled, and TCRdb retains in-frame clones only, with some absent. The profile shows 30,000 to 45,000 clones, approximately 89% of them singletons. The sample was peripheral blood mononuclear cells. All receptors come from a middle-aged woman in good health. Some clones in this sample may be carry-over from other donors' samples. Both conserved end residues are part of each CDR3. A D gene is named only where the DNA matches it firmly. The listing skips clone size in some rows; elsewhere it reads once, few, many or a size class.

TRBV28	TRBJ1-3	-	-	TGTGCCAGCAGCCCCCCGGGCGGTTCGTTTGGAAACACCATATATTTT	CASSPPGGSFGNTIYF
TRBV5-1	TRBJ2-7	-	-	TGCGCCAGCAGCTTGTCAGCCCACACCTACGAGCAGTACTTC	CASSLSAHTYEQYF
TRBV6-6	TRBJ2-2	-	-	TGTGCCAGCAGGAGAGTAGCGAGGGAGCTGTTTTTT	CASRRVARELFF
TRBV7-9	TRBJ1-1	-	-	TGTGCCAGCAGCCTCCGAAGACACCCGGGAGCTTTCTTT	CASSLRRHPGAFF
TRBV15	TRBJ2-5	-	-	TGTGCCACCAGCCAAGGAACAGGCCAAGAGACCCAGTACTTC	CATSQGTGQETQYF
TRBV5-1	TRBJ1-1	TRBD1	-	TGCGCCAGCTCACACGAGGTGACAGGGGACGCTGAAGCTTTCTTT	CASSHEVTGDAEAFF
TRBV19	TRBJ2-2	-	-	TGTGCCAGTAGTAGTGGGGTTGGCACCGGGGAGCTGTTTTTT	CASSSGVGTGELFF
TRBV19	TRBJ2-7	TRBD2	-	TGTGCCAGTAGTATAGATGGGGAGGGGACTTCCCCGGCCGAGCAGTACTTC	CASSIDGEGTSPAEQYF
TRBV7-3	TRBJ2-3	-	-	TGTGCCAGCAGCCCTACGGATGACACAGATACGCAGTATTTT	CASSPTDDTDTQYF
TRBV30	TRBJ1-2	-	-	TGTGCCTGGAGTGTTCGCTATGGCTACACCTTC	CAWSVRYGYTF
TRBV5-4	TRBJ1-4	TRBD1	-	TGTGCCAGCAGCTTCGTAGGGACAGGGGGTGAAAAACTGTTTTTT	CASSFVGTGGEKLFF
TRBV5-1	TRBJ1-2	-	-	TGCGCCAGCAGCTTGAGTCCGGGGCGTTTGGATGGCTACACCTTC	CASSLSPGRLDGYTF
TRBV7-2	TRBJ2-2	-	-	TGTGCCAGCAGCTTAGCTAGCGGTTTCGGCACCGGGGAGCTGTTTTTT	CASSLASGFGTGELFF
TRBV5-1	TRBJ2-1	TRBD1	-	TGCGCCAGCAGCTCCCCTGGGACAGGCAATGAGCAGTTCTTC	CASSSPGTGNEQFF
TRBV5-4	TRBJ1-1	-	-	TGTGCCAGCAGCCTCATTGGGGGGAGGGGCACTGAAGCTTTCTTT	CASSLIGGRGTEAFF
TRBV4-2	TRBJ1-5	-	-	TGTGCCAGCAGCCAAGAAATTGGAGGTAGCAATCAGCCCCAGCATTTT	CASSQEIGGSNQPQHF
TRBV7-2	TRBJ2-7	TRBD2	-	TGTGCCAGCAGCTTGCAAGCGGGGGAAAGCTCCTACGAGCAGTACTTC	CASSLQAGESSYEQYF
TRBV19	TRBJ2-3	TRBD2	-	TGTGCCAGTAGTATAGTGCCCCTAGCGGGGGGCACAGATACGCAGTATTTT	CASSIVPLAGGTDTQYF
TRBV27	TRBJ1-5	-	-	TGTGCCAGCAGTTTAAACCCAGCCCATCAGCCCCAGCATTTT	CASSLNPAHQPQHF
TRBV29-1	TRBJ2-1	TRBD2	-	TGCAGCGTTGCTAGCGGGAGGGTGGGATTCAATGAGCAGTTCTTC	CSVASGRVGFNEQFF
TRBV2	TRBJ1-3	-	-	TGTGCCAGCAGTGAAGCGGCGAACACCATATATTTT	CASSEAANTIYF
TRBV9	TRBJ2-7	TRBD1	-	TGTGCCAGCAGCGTCGGACAGGGTCGGTCCTACGAGCAGTACTTC	CASSVGQGRSYEQYF
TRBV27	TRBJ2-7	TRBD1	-	TGTGCCATCAGCCGGGACAGGGATGGCGAGCAGTACTTC	CAISRDRDGEQYF
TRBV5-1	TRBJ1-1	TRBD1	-	TGCGCCAGCAGCTTGCGGGGACAGGGGGCTGAAGCTTTCTTT	CASSLRGQGAEAFF
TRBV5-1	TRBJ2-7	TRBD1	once	TGCGCCAGCAGCTTCGGCGGACAGGGCCTCTACGAGCAGTACTTC	CASSFGGQGLYEQYF
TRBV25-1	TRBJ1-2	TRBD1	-	TGTGCCAGCAGTGAATATAACCCGGGACAGGCTCCCGGCTACACCTTC	CASSEYNPGQAPGYTF
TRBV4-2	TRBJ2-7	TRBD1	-	TGTGCCAGCAGCCAAGCCGGACAGGGCGGCTACGAGCAGTACTTC	CASSQAGQGGYEQYF
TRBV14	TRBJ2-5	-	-	TGTGCCAGCAGCCAATCTAGAGAGGGGGCCCAGTACTTC	CASSQSREGAQYF
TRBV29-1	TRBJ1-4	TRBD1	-	TGCAGCGTCGCCTGGACAGGGATCAATGAAAAACTGTTTTTT	CSVAWTGINEKLFF
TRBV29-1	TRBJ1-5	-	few	TGCAGCGTTAAAGGGGCGGGACAGCCCCAGCATTTT	CSVKGAGQPQHF
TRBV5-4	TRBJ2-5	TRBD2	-	TGTGCCAGCACACCGGGACTAGCTCAAGAGACCCAGTACTTC	CASTPGLAQETQYF
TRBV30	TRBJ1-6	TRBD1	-	TGTGCCTGGAGTGCCGGACAGGACAATTCACCCCTCCACTTT	CAWSAGQDNSPLHF
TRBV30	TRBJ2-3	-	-	TGTGCCTGGAACCTCTGGACCGGGGCCACAGATACGCAGTATTTT	CAWNLWTGATDTQYF
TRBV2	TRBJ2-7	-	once	TGTGCCAGCAGTGATGTATCCTACGAGCAGTACTTC	CASSDVSYEQYF
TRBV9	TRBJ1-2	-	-	TGTGCCAGCAGCGAGGGGAGAAACTATGGCTACACCTTC	CASSEGRNYGYTF
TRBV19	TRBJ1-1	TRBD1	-	TGTGCCAGTAGTACCCCGGGACAGGGATTCGACACTGAAGCTTTCTTT	CASSTPGQGFDTEAFF
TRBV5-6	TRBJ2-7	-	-	TGTGCCAGCAGCTTGGTTAAGTTTACTGATGCCTACGAGCAGTACTTC	CASSLVKFTDAYEQYF
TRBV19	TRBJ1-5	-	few	TGTGCCAGTAGTATAGACAGGGAAAATCAGCCCCAGCATTTT	CASSIDRENQPQHF
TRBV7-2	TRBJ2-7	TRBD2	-	TGTGCCAGCAGCGCTGGACTAGCGGAGGTCTACGAGCAGTACTTC	CASSAGLAEVYEQYF
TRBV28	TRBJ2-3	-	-	TGTGCCAGCAGTCCCCCCAGGGGGGACACCACAGATACGCAGTATTTT	CASSPPRGDTTDTQYF
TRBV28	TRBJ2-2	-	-	TGTGCCAGCAGTTCCAGTTACACCGGGGAGCTGTTTTTT	CASSSSYTGELFF
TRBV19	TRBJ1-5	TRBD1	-	TGTGCCAGTAGTACCGACAGGGCCTTCAATCAGCCCCAGCATTTT	CASSTDRAFNQPQHF
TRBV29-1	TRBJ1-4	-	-	TGCAGCGCCGGGACCCTTGGGGCTGAAAAACTGTTTTTT	CSAGTLGAEKLFF
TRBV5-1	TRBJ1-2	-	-	TGCGCCAGCAGCTTGGAGGGTAGGGGCGCGAGGGGCTACACCTTC	CASSLEGRGARGYTF
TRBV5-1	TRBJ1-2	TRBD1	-	TGCGCCAGCAGCCAGGACAGGGGAGGCGGCTACACCTTC	CASSQDRGGGYTF
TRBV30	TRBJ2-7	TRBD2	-	TGTGCCTGGGACCTAGCGGGAGTCTCCTACGAGCAGTACTTC	CAWDLAGVSYEQYF
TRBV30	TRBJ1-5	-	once	TGTGCCTGGGGGGTCGGGGGGCCCCAGCATTTT	CAWGVGGPQHF
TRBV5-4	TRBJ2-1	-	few	TGTGCCAGCAAACTCCTCGATGAGCAGTTCTTC	CASKLLDEQFF
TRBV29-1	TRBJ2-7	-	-	TGCAGCGTGAATCAAGAGGCTTCCTACGAGCAGTACTTC	CSVNQEASYEQYF
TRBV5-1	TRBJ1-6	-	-	TGCGCCAGCAGCTTGGTAATGAGCACCTACGCACCCCTCCACTTT	CASSLVMSTYAPLHF